What follows describes a single T cell receptor beta chain. The antigen is undetermined. RNA transcripts were the template for amplifying TCR beta CDR3 regions. An initial round of RT-PCR targeting the TCR CDR3 relied on the HTBI primer set. A single record per CDR3 protein comes from TCRdb applying MiXCR to the multiplex PCR reads. Found here are over 650,000 distinct CDR3 sequences, just under 45% of them singletons; the top ten hold 7% to 7.5%. Exclusion of patients followed from uncontrolled infection, other autoimmune disease, pregnancy or lactation. The entry originates in a study of T cells in Graves' hyperthyroidism and ophthalmopathy. The CDR3 has 16 amino acids. V gave up 5 bases and J gave up 4 bases; unmatched junction bases: 5. CDR1 is SGDLS and CDR2 is YYNGEE in the germline V gene. Broader study findings: The majority of expanded thyroid clonotypes above 0.001 also appeared in blood. Ophthalmopathy got predicted by the model a median 6.5 months before its onset.

The sequence was obtained from an adult man with Graves' disease, either hyperthyroidism or ophthalmopathy (not recorded which). Sequenced: peripheral blood or thyroid tissue (not recorded which). V gene TRBV9 combines with J gene TRBJ1-6; TRBD1 matches at 11 bases. CDR3 coding DNA: TGTGCCAGCAGTCTGGGACAGGGGGGTTATAATTCACCCCTCCACTTT. Translation gives CASSLGQGGYNSPLHF.